Presented here are 30 T cell receptor beta chains from one specimen sequenced in a study of blood T cell repertoires in COVID-19. TCRdb keeps only in-frame clones here, not all; method: immunoSEQ multiplex PCR. Counted here are around 200,000 clones, roughly 85% occurring once; the ten biggest clones make up roughly a sixth. The sample comprised PBMCs or T cells enriched from blood (not recorded which). The receptor source for this set is a man in his forties who had recovered from COVID-19.

This chain connects TRBV7-3 to TRBJ2-2; TRBD1 might be the D (6 bases). The CDR3 runs 15 residues. The germline CDR1 and CDR2 sequences are SGHTA and FQGTGA. The ends were cut back, 5 bases at V and 2 bases at J, with 12 bases in the middle. DNA of the CDR3: TGTGCCAGCAGCCCAGTAGGGGGTAACACCGGGGAGCTGTTTTTT. Amino acids: CASSPVGGNTGELFF.

The chain carries TRBV2 and TRBJ1-1, with D maybe TRBD1 (5 bases). Germline CDR1 is SNHLY and CDR2 is FYNNEI. Trimming left V 3 bases short and J 0 bases short, with 17 bases between. The CDR3 covers 17 residues. The CDR3 loop is CASSDGQGLGLNTEAFF. CDR3 sequence (DNA): TGTGCCAGCAGTGATGGGCAGGGCCTAGGGTTGAACACTGAAGCTTTCTTT.

This chain joins TRBV28 and TRBJ2-7; perhaps TRBD2 as D (6 bases). Trimming left V 2 bases short and J 3 bases short, with 8 bases between. Germline CDR1 MDHEN, CDR2 SYDVKM. The CDR3 is 13 amino acids. The CDR3 spells CASSLAGLYEQYF. The CDR3 nucleotides read TGTGCCAGCAGTTTAGCGGGGCTCTACGAGCAGTACTTC.

The table lists this clone with many counts. The rearrangement uses TRBV6-4 and TRBJ2-1; 9 bases fit TRBD1. V shed 0 bases and J 3 bases; nucleotides not matched to a gene: 0. This CDR3 region has 15 residues. Germline V gene data show CDR1 as MRHNA and CDR2 as SNTAGT. CDR3 residues: CASSDSTGGYNEQFF. In DNA form, the CDR3 reads TGTGCCAGCAGTGACTCGACAGGGGGCTACAATGAGCAGTTCTTC.

The chain employs TRBV15 and TRBJ1-5, with TRBD1 as a possible D gene (6 bases). V was pared by 5 bases and J by 7 bases, with 15 bases between. CDR1 is LNHNV and CDR2 is YYDKDF in the germline V gene (reference sequence). CDR3 length: 14 residues. Written as DNA, the CDR3 is TGTGCCACCAGCGGATTACAGGGTGACCAGCCCCAGCATTTT. This sequence encodes CATSGLQGDQPQHF.

The V and J genes are TRBV3-1 (or the pseudogene TRBV3-2) and TRBJ2-7; TRBD2 matches at 9 bases. Germline-derived CDR1 and CDR2 are LGHDT and YNNKEL (reference sequence). The CDR3 length is 14 residues. Trimming at V came to 6 bases and at J to 2 bases, leaving 5 bases not matched to a gene. DNA for the CDR3: TGTGCCAGCAGTTTACTAGCGGGTACCTACGAGCAGTACTTC. Encoded protein: CASSLLAGTYEQYF.

This clone has more than one count but fewer than ten. The chain combines TRBV28 with TRBJ2-2, with 7 positions matching TRBD2. V lost 2 bases to trimming and J lost 5 bases; unmatched junction nucleotides: 8. The CDR3 covers 16 residues. Germline V gene lookup returns CDR1 MDHEN and CDR2 SYDVKM. The chain's CDR3 is CASSLAGEVRTGELFF. As DNA, the CDR3 is TGTGCCAGCAGTTTAGCGGGAGAGGTTCGTACCGGGGAGCTGTTTTTT. The variable domain in full, with the rest retrieved from reference TRBV28 and TRBJ2-2, is DVKVTQSSRYLVKRTGEKVFLECVQDMDHENMFWYRQDPGLGLRLIYFSYDVKMKEKGDIPEGYSVSREKKERFSLILESASTNQTSMYLCASSLAGEVRTGELFFGEGSRLTVL.

The chain links TRBV6-2 or TRBV6-3 to TRBJ2-3; 8 nucleotides line up with TRBD2. The CDR3 covers 15 residues. V lost 2 bases to trimming and J lost 4 bases; unmatched junction nucleotides: 5. Germline V gives CDR1 MNHEY, CDR2 SVGEGT. As DNA, the CDR3 is TGTGCCAGCAGTTACGGGTCGGGAGGGGCAGATACGCAGTATTTT. Its translation: CASSYGSGGADTQYF.

This chain connects TRBV30 to TRBJ1-2, with a possible D match to TRBD1 (6 bases). Germline V gives CDR1 GTSNPN, CDR2 SVGIG (reference sequence). The CDR3 consists of 12 residues. Trimming took 8 bases from V and 2 from J, leaving 12 bases between them. The CDR3: CAILGQNYGYTF. CDR3 DNA: TGTGCCATACTCGGACAGAACTATGGCTACACCTTC.

V is TRBV9 and J is TRBJ2-1; weak D call: TRBD2 (5 bases). The germline V gene encodes CDR1 SGDLS and CDR2 YYNGEE. Trimming took 6 bases from V and 4 from J, leaving 17 bases between them. CDR3 size: 15 residues. The CDR3 here is CASTPGSEGYNEQFF. As DNA, the CDR3 is TGTGCCAGCACCCCGGGGAGTGAAGGATACAATGAGCAGTTCTTC.

The V call is TRBV30, the J call TRBJ2-6; the D gene is possibly TRBD1 (5 bases). Germline lookup yields CDR1 GTSNPN and CDR2 SVGIG (reference sequence). The CDR3 has 14 amino acids. The V gene lost 1 base and the J gene lost 4 bases, with 8 bases spanning the gap. In DNA, the CDR3 is TGTGCCTGGAGTGCAGGGTCCGGGGCCAACGTCCTGACTTTC. This encodes CAWSAGSGANVLTF.

The CDR3: CASSFGDWSSYEQYF. DNA for the CDR3: TGCGCCAGCAGCTTCGGAGACTGGAGCTCCTACGAGCAGTACTTC. The chain couples TRBV5-1 to TRBJ2-7; D gene ambiguous. The germline V gene has CDR1 SGHRS and CDR2 YFSETQ. CDR3 length: 15 amino acids. The V and J ends lost 2 bases and 0 bases respectively, with 12 bases between them. Full variable domain (outside the CDR3, taken from reference TRBV5-1 and TRBJ2-7): KAGVTQTPRYLIKTRGQQVTLSCSPISGHRSVSWYQQTPGQGLQFLFEYFSETQRNKGNFPGRFSGRQFSNSRSEMNVSTLELGDSALYLCASSFGDWSSYEQYFGPGTRLTVT.

The chain links TRBV29-1 to TRBJ2-3; TRBD2 matches 7 bases. This CDR3 spans 16 amino acids. Germline values: CDR1 SQVTM, CDR2 ANQGSEA. The V gene end was trimmed by 0 bases and the J gene end by 4 bases; junction bases not matched to a gene: 10. The CDR3 loop is CSVEDRGGRGPDTQYF. CDR3 DNA sequence: TGCAGCGTTGAAGATCGGGGCGGGAGAGGGCCAGATACGCAGTATTTT.

The V call is TRBV5-1, the J call TRBJ1-6, with a weak D call TRBD1 (6 bases). There are 14 residues in the CDR3. With 4 bases removed from V and 8 bases from J, the gap between germline ends came to 13 bases. The V gene's germline CDR1 is SGHRS and CDR2 YFSETQ. CDR3 region: CASSRGGGDSPLHF. Written as DNA, the CDR3 is TGCGCCAGCAGCCGGGGAGGGGGGGATTCACCCCTCCACTTT.

CDR3 nucleotide sequence: TGTGCCAGCAGCTCACAGGGGAGCTACGAGCAGTACTTC. Translation: CASSSQGSYEQYF. V usage is TRBV11-1 and J usage is TRBJ2-7; 7 bases are a match to TRBD1. The CDR3 sequence is 13 residues long. After removal of 4 bases from V and 3 bases from J, the junction contained 3 bases not matched to a gene. CDR1 and CDR2 (germline): SGHAT, FQDESV (reference sequence).

The chain links TRBV28 to TRBJ1-1, with 8 bases matching TRBD1. The trim removed 4 bases at V and 6 bases at J, leaving 10 bases unmatched. CDR3 length: 15 amino acids. From germline, CDR1 is MDHEN and CDR2 SYDVKM. This chain's CDR3 is CASSSIGQGIPEAFF. In DNA form, the CDR3 reads TGTGCCAGCAGTTCGATCGGACAGGGTATTCCTGAAGCTTTCTTT.

This clone came up a few times. The chain combines TRBV9 with TRBJ2-7, with 9 bases lining up with TRBD2. The V gene end was trimmed by 0 bases and the J gene end by 2 bases; junction bases not matched to a gene: 9. This CDR3 comprises 17 residues. The V gene's germline CDR1 is SGDLS and CDR2 YYNGEE. CDR3 coding DNA: TGTGCCAGCAGCGTAGGTCATGGTTCTAGCGGGGCCTACGAGCAGTACTTC. Translation gives CASSVGHGSSGAYEQYF.

The chain carries TRBV9 and TRBJ1-3, with 8 bases that match TRBD1. There are 15 residues in the CDR3. CDR1 and CDR2 (germline): SGDLS, YYNGEE. After removal of 4 bases from V and 3 bases from J, the junction contained 6 bases not matched to a gene. The CDR3 region is CASSPATGVGNTIYF. Here the CDR3 DNA reads TGTGCCAGCAGCCCAGCGACAGGGGTTGGAAACACCATATATTTT.

The CDR3 region is CASSRGTSGTFEQYF. The CDR3 DNA follows: TGTGCCAGCAGCCGAGGAACTAGCGGGACCTTCGAGCAGTACTTC. V is TRBV7-8 and J is TRBJ2-7; TRBD2 matches at 10 bases. The junction had 10 bases not matched to a gene; V was cut back by 5 bases and J by 6 bases. From germline, CDR1 is SGHVS and CDR2 FQNEAQ. The CDR3 runs 15 residues.

This clone showed up many times. V usage is TRBV4-1 and J usage is TRBJ1-6; 7 bases line up with TRBD1. The germline V gene encodes CDR1 MGHRA and CDR2 YSYEKL. The CDR3 has 15 amino acids. V trimming: 4 bases; J trimming: 7 bases; junction bases outside the gene matches: 7. The CDR3 nucleotides read TGCGCCAGCAGCCCCTCGGGACAGCTAAATTCACCCCTCCACTTT. Amino acid sequence: CASSPSGQLNSPLHF.

The chain is built from TRBV9 and TRBJ2-3, with 10 nucleotides matching TRBD1. With V trimmed by 0 bases and J by 5 bases, 6 bases remained unmatched. The germline gives CDR1 SGDLS, CDR2 YYNGEE. This CDR3 has 16 amino acids. The DNA for the CDR3 is TGTGCCAGCAGCGTAGGAGGGACAGGGGCGGGAGATACGCAGTATTTT. Protein sequence: CASSVGGTGAGDTQYF.

The chain carries TRBV21-1 and TRBJ2-7; TRBD2, as called in the table, went unchecked against the DNA. TRBV21-1 is flagged as a pseudogene. The CDR3 loop spans 12 amino acids. The CDR3 nucleotides read TGTGCCAGGACTAGCGGGAGGGTCGAGCAGTACTTC. Translated: CARTSGRVEQYF.

The chain combines TRBV6-5 with TRBJ1-2; 10 positions match TRBD1. V lost 5 bases to trimming and J lost 4 bases; unmatched junction nucleotides: 7. Germline assignment: CDR1 MNHEY and CDR2 SVGAGI. The CDR3 extends over 15 amino acids. The CDR3 sequence: CASSRQGADSYGYTF. CDR3 coding DNA: TGTGCCAGCAGTAGACAGGGGGCGGATAGCTATGGCTACACCTTC.

The V and J genes are TRBV28 and TRBJ1-4; D is undetermined. Germline V gene sequence: CDR1 MDHEN, CDR2 SYDVKM. This CDR3 contains 15 residues. Trimming pared 2 bases from V and 5 bases from J, leaving 12 bases between. CDR3 nucleotides: TGTGCCAGCAGTTTAGGTTTACAGCCGAATGAAAAACTGTTTTTT. It encodes CASSLGLQPNEKLFF.

This chain connects TRBV27 to TRBJ2-1; 9 bases fit TRBD1. The CDR3 runs 14 residues. The germline V gene has CDR1 MNHEY and CDR2 SMNVEV (reference sequence). With V trimmed by 3 bases and J by 6 bases, 3 bases remained unmatched. CDR3: CASSFWDRVNEQFF. In DNA form, the CDR3 reads TGTGCCAGCAGTTTCTGGGACAGGGTCAATGAGCAGTTCTTC.

The chain carries TRBV2 and TRBJ2-7; 10 bases fit TRBD1. CDR1 is SNHLY, CDR2 FYNNEI, per germline. This CDR3 contains 14 residues. Unmatched junction bases numbered 7, after V lost 7 bases and J lost 4 bases. CDR3 DNA: TGTGCCAGCACCTCACCGGGACAGGGGTACGAGCAGTACTTC. Its protein product is CASTSPGQGYEQYF.

This clone was detected once. The V and J genes are TRBV3-1 (or the pseudogene TRBV3-2) and TRBJ1-5; tentatively, D is TRBD1 (5 bases). Trimming left V 2 bases short and J 3 bases short, with 20 bases between. The CDR3 is made up of 18 amino acids. The germline CDR1 and CDR2 sequences are LGHDT and YNNKEL (reference sequence). The CDR3 DNA reads TGTGCCAGCAGCCAACCCGGGGGTATGAAGGTATCCAATCAGCCCCAGCATTTT. The encoded protein is CASSQPGGMKVSNQPQHF.

The chain employs TRBV7-2 and TRBJ2-1; TRBD2 matches at 8 bases. Germline loops: CDR1 SGHTA, CDR2 FQGNSA. V trimming: 5 bases; J trimming: 7 bases; junction bases outside the gene matches: 10. The CDR3 loop spans 15 amino acids. The DNA for the CDR3 is TGTGCCAGCAGCCTAAGCGGGAGTTATAGGAATGAGCAGTTCTTC. It encodes CASSLSGSYRNEQFF.

V gene TRBV2 combines with J gene TRBJ2-1; the match to TRBD2 covers 7 bases. The CDR3 has 12 amino acids. CDR1 is SNHLY and CDR2 is FYNNEI in the germline V gene. The V and J ends lost 6 bases and 8 bases, in that order; junction bases with no gene match: 4. This chain's CDR3 is CASSTGLDEQFF. CDR3 in DNA: TGTGCCAGCAGCACCGGACTAGATGAGCAGTTCTTC.

This clone was counted once. The chain has TRBV5-1 and TRBJ1-6, with unresolved D. Germline V CDR1 and CDR2: SGHRS, YFSETQ. The CDR3 length is 12 residues. V shed 5 bases and J shed 10 bases, with 10 bases lying between them. In DNA, the CDR3 is TGCGCCAGCAGTAGTAGCGACTCACCCCTCCACTTT. This translates into CASSSSDSPLHF. The full variable domain, in which reference TRBV5-1 and TRBJ1-6 provide the parts outside the CDR3, is KAGVTQTPRYLIKTRGQQVTLSCSPISGHRSVSWYQQTPGQGLQFLFEYFSETQRNKGNFPGRFSGRQFSNSRSEMNVSTLELGDSALYLCASSSSDSPLHFGNGTRLTVT.